A single sample is the source of the 25 T cell receptor beta chains below, sequenced in a study of T-cell memory formation after mild COVID-19. TCRdb re-called the 5' RACE reads through MiXCR, storing one row per CDR3 protein. The table includes 240,000 or so distinct CDR3 sequences, over 9% detected once. Sequencing input: PBMCs or a T cell subset sorted from them (not recorded which). The receptors stem from a young man who had mild COVID-19 (a few samples of this study predate the infection). Cell type and time point are not known.

V gene TRBV19 combines with J gene TRBJ2-5; TRBD1 matches 8 bases. J gave up 5 bases and V 10 bases, and 12 bases lay outside the gene matches. The CDR3 is 14 amino acids. The V gene's germline CDR1 is LNHDA and CDR2 SQIVND (reference sequence). CDR3 sequence: CATSPTGVLETQYF. CDR3 bases: TGTGCCACCAGCCCGACAGGGGTCTTGGAGACCCAGTACTTC. Full variable domain (remainder filled in from reference TRBV19 and TRBJ2-5): DGGITQSPKYLFRKEGQNVTLSCEQNLNHDAMYWYRQDPGQGLRLIYYSQIVNDFQKGDIAEGYSVSREKKESFPLTVTSAQKNPTAFYLCATSPTGVLETQYFGPGTRLLVL.

Ten or more counts support this clonotype. The chain is built from TRBV7-3 and TRBJ2-2; perhaps TRBD2 as D (7 bases). The CDR3 extends over 16 amino acids. Germline lookup yields CDR1 SGHTA and CDR2 FQGTGA. V was pared by 5 bases and J by 5 bases, with 18 bases between. The CDR3 nucleotides are TGTGCCAGCAGCCCGGAGGGGGGGCCATTAACCGGGGAGCTGTTTTTT. This codes for CASSPEGGPLTGELFF.

The chain recombines TRBV18 with TRBJ2-3, with 9 bases identical to TRBD2. Trimming cost V 5 bases and J 0 bases; bases outside gene matches: 6. Germline V lookup: CDR1 KGHSH, CDR2 LQKENI. The CDR3 totals 16 residues. CDR3 amino acids: CASSKNSGGSTDTQYF. The CDR3 region has the DNA TGTGCCAGCTCAAAAAATAGCGGGGGAAGCACAGATACGCAGTATTTT.

The chain couples TRBV11-3 to TRBJ2-5; D uncertain. Between the trimmed V and J ends, which lost 4 bases and 5 bases, there was a span of 14 bases. Germline V gene sequence: CDR1 SGHNT, CDR2 YENEEA. This CDR3 comprises 14 residues. The CDR3 nucleotides are TGTGCCAGCAGCTCCGCAGGAGTCGAGGAGACCCAGTACTTC. This sequence encodes CASSSAGVEETQYF.

This clonotype was seen only a few times. The V call is TRBV25-1, the J call TRBJ2-1; D call uncertain. The germline gives CDR1 MGHDK, CDR2 SYGVNS. CDR3 length: 14 residues. V shed 6 bases and J shed 0 bases, with 9 bases lying between them. CDR3 nucleotide sequence: TGTGCCAGCAGACAACAGAGCTCCTACAATGAGCAGTTCTTC. Residues: CASRQQSSYNEQFF.

In this sample, this clonotype turned up a few times. The genes are TRBV5-6 and TRBJ2-2, with TRBD1 identical over 8 bases. Germline V gives CDR1 SGHDT, CDR2 YYEEEE. The CDR3 totals 15 residues. Losses at the gene ends were 6 bases for V and 3 bases for J; bases not matched to a gene: 7. DNA for the CDR3: TGTGCCAGCACTCGACAGGGGAGCGACACCGGGGAGCTGTTTTTT. Protein sequence: CASTRQGSDTGELFF.

V is TRBV6-2 or TRBV6-3 and J is TRBJ1-3, with unresolved D. This CDR3 has 11 residues. V was pared by 8 bases and J by 7 bases, with 9 bases between. Per germline, CDR1 MNHEY and CDR2 SVGEGT. CDR3: CASGEMNTIYF. CDR3 nucleotides: TGTGCCAGCGGCGAGATGAACACCATATATTTT.

This clonotype was detected many times. The genes are TRBV4-1 and TRBJ2-7; TRBD1 might be the D (5 bases). The CDR3 has 14 residues. From germline, CDR1 is MGHRA and CDR2 YSYEKL. V shed 0 bases and J shed 3 bases, with 9 bases lying between them. CDR3 DNA sequence: TGCGCCAGCAGCCAAGAATGGGGCCTCTACGAGCAGTACGTC. Translated, it gives CASSQEWGLYEQYV.

This clonotype has only a few counts. Written as DNA, the CDR3 is TGTGCCAGCAGTGAAGCGCCGGGAGCGGAGCAGTTCTTC. It translates to CASSEAPGAEQFF. The chain joins TRBV2 to TRBJ2-1; D might be TRBD2 (6 bases). The CDR3 is 13 residues long. Trimming shortened V by 0 bases and J by 10 bases, and 10 bases separated the two germline ends. Germline V CDR1 and CDR2: SNHLY, FYNNEI.

This chain joins TRBV2 and TRBJ2-1; TRBD1 is a possible D gene (5 bases). The V and J ends lost 8 bases and 6 bases respectively, with 23 bases between them. CDR1 is SNHLY, CDR2 FYNNEI, per germline. CDR3 length: 16 residues. CDR3 bases: TGTGCCAGCGGCGGCATCCAGGGTCTTCTGGTCAATGAGCAGTTCTTC. It specifies CASGGIQGLLVNEQFF.

This clonotype was found a few times. The chain employs TRBV6-6 and TRBJ1-6, with 8 bases that match TRBD1. J lost 7 bases, V lost 6 bases, and 11 bases had no gene match. Germline V gene data show CDR1 as MNHNY and CDR2 as SVGAGI (reference sequence). This CDR3 has 16 residues. DNA of the CDR3: TGTGCCAGCAGCCGACCCCGACAGGGGCGCAATTCACCCCTCCACTTT. It encodes CASSRPRQGRNSPLHF.

This clonotype has more than one count but fewer than ten. The gene calls are TRBV6-6 and TRBJ1-2; TRBD1 might be the D (6 bases). Trimming removed 6 bases from V and 1 base from J, with 18 bases in between. Germline V lookup: CDR1 MNHNY, CDR2 SVGAGI (reference sequence). This CDR3 has 16 amino acids. Here the CDR3 DNA reads TGTGCCAGCAGCCCCCGGGGGGGGGGCCTTAACTATGGCTACACCTTC. Translating it yields CASSPRGGGLNYGYTF.

In this sample, this clonotype turned up many times. V and J are TRBV7-2 and TRBJ2-5; tentatively, D is TRBD1 (5 bases). The CDR3 spans 15 residues. V was pared by 5 bases and J by 5 bases, with 18 bases between. Germline CDR1 reads SGHTA; CDR2 reads FQGNSA. Here the CDR3 DNA reads TGTGCCAGCAGCCCAAATGGCCCAGGGATCGAGACCCAGTACTTC. Protein product: CASSPNGPGIETQYF.

The sample holds a few counts of this clonotype. This chain joins TRBV3-1 and TRBJ2-5; a weak D match, TRBD2 (5 bases). In germline, CDR1 is LGHDT, CDR2 YNNKEL (reference sequence). The CDR3 has 14 amino acids. Trimming shortened V by 4 bases and J by 1 base, and 10 bases separated the two germline ends. DNA of the CDR3: TGTGCCAGCAGCCCCTCTGAGGGCCAAGAGACCCAGTACTTC. This codes for CASSPSEGQETQYF.

In this sample, this clonotype turned up a few times. This chain connects TRBV2 to TRBJ1-1; D is ambiguous. CDR3 length: 14 amino acids. Per the germline V gene, CDR1 is SNHLY and CDR2 is FYNNEI. The V end lost 3 bases, the J end lost 0 bases, and 8 bases lay between the germline ends. The CDR3 sequence: CASSDFVVNTEAFF. The CDR3 DNA reads TGTGCCAGCAGTGACTTTGTTGTGAACACTGAAGCTTTCTTT.

The table lists this clonotype with a few counts. This rearrangement joins TRBV20-1 to TRBJ2-5; TRBD1 is a possible D gene (5 bases). In germline, CDR1 is DFQATT, CDR2 SNEGSKA (reference sequence). Trimming took off 4 bases at V and 3 bases at J, with 12 bases between the two ends. The CDR3 runs to 13 residues. This CDR3 reads CSAKGPGKETQYF. Written as DNA, the CDR3 is TGCAGTGCTAAAGGTCCAGGGAAAGAGACCCAGTACTTC.

Of note for this clonotype: Sequence at one end of the junction differs from germline and may be a read error. The chain is built from TRBV11-2 and TRBJ2-5, with a weak D call TRBD2 (5 bases). The CDR3 contains 16 residues. Germline values: CDR1 SGHAT, CDR2 FQNNGV. In DNA form, the CDR3 reads TGTGCCAGCAGCTTAGAGTTTCGGCGGGTTCGCGAGACCAAGTACTTC. The encoded protein is CASSLEFRRVRETKYF.

A few counts support this clonotype. This chain uses TRBV13 with TRBJ1-6, with unresolved D. Per the germline V gene, CDR1 is PRHDT and CDR2 is FYEKMQ (reference sequence). The CDR3 is 12 residues long. Trimming took off 5 bases at V and 13 bases at J, with 12 bases between the two ends. The DNA for the CDR3 is TGTGCCAGCAGCCCCCGTTCCGGGCCCCTCCACTTT. Protein product: CASSPRSGPLHF. The variable domain in full, with the rest retrieved from reference TRBV13 and TRBJ1-6, is AAGVIQSPRHLIKEKRETATLKCYPIPRHDTVYWYQQGPGQDPQFLISFYEKMQSDKGSIPDRFSAQQFSDYHSELNMSSLELGDSALYFCASSPRSGPLHFGNGTRLTVT.

The gene calls are TRBV6-1 and TRBJ1-2; D gene unclear. The CDR3 covers 17 residues. Germline loops: CDR1 MNHNS, CDR2 SASEGT. V was shortened by 3 bases and J by 5 bases, with 22 bases between the two germline ends. CDR3 loop: CASSEGRESIEWYGYTF. CDR3 bases: TGTGCCAGCAGTGAGGGAAGGGAGTCTATAGAGTGGTATGGCTACACCTTC.

This clonotype came up a few times. This sequence joins TRBV15 and TRBJ2-2; 10 bases match TRBD2. This CDR3 region has 16 residues. Germline V gives CDR1 LNHNV, CDR2 YYDKDF (reference sequence). V lost 7 bases and J lost 3; bases outside the gene matches: 8. The chain's CDR3 is CATIDSGGAYTGELFF. The CDR3, as DNA: TGTGCCACCATCGACAGCGGGGGGGCGTACACCGGGGAGCTGTTTTTT.

This clonotype was counted a few times. The genes are TRBV6-5 and TRBJ2-2; 13 bases are a match to TRBD2. The CDR3 is made up of 17 amino acids. The germline V gene encodes CDR1 MNHEY and CDR2 SVGAGI. The trim removed 6 bases at V and 3 bases at J, leaving 7 bases unmatched. Here the CDR3 DNA reads TGTGCCAGCAGCAAGACTAGCGGGGGGCCTCACACCGGGGAGCTGTTTTTT. Amino acids: CASSKTSGGPHTGELFF.

This clonotype was observed a few times. The chain carries TRBV7-9 and TRBJ2-3, with TRBD2 identical over 10 bases. The germline V gene has CDR1 SEHNR and CDR2 FQNEAQ (reference sequence). V shed 5 bases and J 4 bases; nucleotides not matched to a gene: 6. This CDR3 spans 15 amino acids. Here the CDR3 DNA reads TGTGCCAGCAGCCCATCACTAGCGGGGCCAGATACGCAGTATTTT. It is translated as CASSPSLAGPDTQYF.

At least ten counts were recorded for this clonotype. The rearrangement links TRBV29-1 to TRBJ2-1, with TRBD1 as a possible D gene (6 bases). There are 13 residues in the CDR3. Germline V gives CDR1 SQVTM, CDR2 ANQGSEA. With 7 bases removed from V and 6 bases from J, the gap between germline ends came to 16 bases. CDR3 coding DNA: TGCAGCGCCTGGGGGCAAGGGGGCAATGAGCAGTTCTTC. Its translation is CSAWGQGGNEQFF.

This clonotype has more than one count but fewer than ten. This chain connects TRBV4-1 to TRBJ2-3; TRBD2 aligns across 10 bases. V lost 0 bases, J lost 6 bases, and 9 bases stayed unmatched. CDR3 size: 17 residues. Looked up from germline, CDR1 is MGHRA and CDR2 is YSYEKL. CDR3 nucleotide sequence: TGCGCCAGCAGCCAAGATACTCAGCGGGGGGGCTCGGATACGCAGTATTTT. It specifies CASSQDTQRGGSDTQYF.

This chain links TRBV9 with TRBJ2-2, with TRBD2 matching 13 bases. Unmatched junction bases numbered 10, after V lost 4 bases and J lost 4 bases. CDR1 is SGDLS and CDR2 is YYNGEE in the germline V gene. CDR3 size: 18 residues. The CDR3 DNA reads TGTGCCAGCAGCTTCACTAGCGGGGGGGCCAGTCTCACCGGGGAGCTGTTTTTT. This codes for CASSFTSGGASLTGELFF. The entire variable domain, with the rest obtained from reference TRBV9 and TRBJ2-2, is as follows: DSGVTQTPKHLITATGQRVTLRCSPRSGDLSVYWYQQSLDQGLQFLIQYYNGEERAKGNILERFSAQQFPDLHSELNLSSLELGDSALYFCASSFTSGGASLTGELFFGEGSRLTVL.